Listed below are T cell receptor beta chains from one sample, sequenced in a study of T cell responses to AZD1222 COVID-19 vaccine. The table came from immunoSEQ multiplex PCR; TCRdb's copy has only in-frame clones and leaves some out. The sample lists around 170,000 clones, 90% seen once, with around 1.5% in the top ten. The sample here was peripheral blood, taken on day 0 of AZD1222 vaccination. These receptors all come from an adult in good health. Each CDR3 is given with its conserved first and last residue. A D gene is named only where the DNA matches it firmly. Clone size appears in some rows only: once, few, many, or a class for an expanded clone.

- | 16 | TRBJ2-4 | - | TRBV6-2/TRBV6-3 | TGTGCCAGCAACCCTACACGGACTCTAGCCAAAAACATTCAGTACTTC | CASNPTRTLAKNIQYF
- | 11 | TRBJ1-2 | - | TRBV7-8 | TGTGCCAGCAGCACAGGCTATGGCTACACCTTC | CASSTGYGYTF
- | 15 | TRBJ1-2 | - | TRBV6-5 | TGTGCCAGCAGTTCGAGGAGGGCGGGGATCGGTGGCTACACCTTC | CASSSRRAGIGGYTF
- | 13 | TRBJ2-7 | - | TRBV6-5 | TGTGCCAGCAGTTACTCCCAGTCCTACGAGCAGTACTTC | CASSYSQSYEQYF
- | 14 | TRBJ1-5 | - | TRBV5-1 | TGCGCCAGCAGCTTGGACGGGGGTGGGCAGCCCCAGCATTTT | CASSLDGGGQPQHF
- | 16 | TRBJ2-1 | - | TRBV5-6 | TGTGCCAGCAGCTTGGAGTGGGGGGTAACTTTTGATGAGCAGTTCTTC | CASSLEWGVTFDEQFF
- | 12 | TRBJ1-6 | - | TRBV10-2 | TGCGCCAGCAGGTACTCGAATTCACCCCTCCACTTT | CASRYSNSPLHF
TRBD1 | 15 | TRBJ1-3 | - | TRBV27 | TGTGCCAGCAGTGTAGACAGGGACTCTGGAAACACCATATATTTT | CASSVDRDSGNTIYF
- | 15 | TRBJ2-7 | - | TRBV23-1 | TGCGCCAGCAGTCAATCGCAGGGGCGATATTACGAGCAGTACTTC | CASSQSQGRYYEQYF
TRBD2 | 17 | TRBJ2-4 | - | TRBV10-1 | TGCGCCAGCAGTGAGTCGTCAGGGGACTCTAGCGGGGACCTGGAGTACTTC | CASSESSGDSSGDLEYF
TRBD1 | 14 | TRBJ1-2 | - | TRBV27 | TGTGCCAGTAGTCCACAGGGGGAGGACTATGGCTACACCTTC | CASSPQGEDYGYTF
- | 13 | TRBJ1-6 | - | TRBV12-3/TRBV12-4 | TGTGCCAGCAGTTCAAACTCAAATTCACCCCTCCACTTT | CASSSNSNSPLHF
TRBD2 | 15 | TRBJ2-5 | - | TRBV5-4 | TGTGCCAGCAGCTTGGTGGGACTAGCTAGAGAGACCCAGTACTTC | CASSLVGLARETQYF
- | 13 | TRBJ1-4 | - | TRBV11-2 | TGTGCCAGCAGCTTAGCAACCGACACTTCGCTGTTTTTT | CASSLATDTSLFF
TRBD1 | 15 | TRBJ2-1 | - | TRBV5-1 | TGCGCCAGCAGCTTGGAGGGGACAGGGGGCGATGAGCAGTTCTTC | CASSLEGTGGDEQFF
- | 14 | TRBJ1-2 | - | TRBV11-1 | TGTGCCAGCAGCTCTATATCAGGGGTTCTTGGCTACACCTTC | CASSSISGVLGYTF
TRBD1 | 14 | TRBJ2-2 | - | TRBV18 | TGTGCCAGCTCCGGGACAGGGAAGTCCGGGGAGCTGTTTTTT | CASSGTGKSGELFF
TRBD1 | 15 | TRBJ1-2 | - | TRBV6-5 | TGTGCCAGCAGTCCAAACAGGGGAGGCTTGTATGGCTACACCTTC | CASSPNRGGLYGYTF
- | 13 | TRBJ1-3 | - | TRBV28 | TGTGCCAGCAGCATGACCCCGGGAAACACCATATATTTT | CASSMTPGNTIYF
TRBD1 | 14 | TRBJ1-6 | - | TRBV14 | TGTGCCAGCAGTCGACAGGGCGGATCTTCACCCCTCCACTTT | CASSRQGGSSPLHF
TRBD1 | 15 | TRBJ2-7 | few | TRBV13 | TGTGCCAGCAGCTCCCCGACAGGGGAGAATGACGAGCAGTACTTC | CASSSPTGENDEQYF
TRBD1 | 17 | TRBJ1-4 | - | TRBV28 | TGTGCCAGCAGTTCCAGGACAGGGGAGGCGACTAATGAAAAACTGTTTTTT | CASSSRTGEATNEKLFF
- | 13 | TRBJ1-2 | - | TRBV20-1 | TGCAGTGCTAGTGAGGGGGGGGCCTATGGCTACACCTTC | CSASEGGAYGYTF
TRBD1 | 14 | TRBJ1-2 | - | TRBV2 | TGTGCCAGCAGTTACGATGGGACAGGCTATGGCTACACCTTC | CASSYDGTGYGYTF
- | 16 | TRBJ2-5 | - | TRBV5-5 | TGTGCCAGCAGCTTGGAATTAGCGCACCTCCAAGAGACCCAGTACTTC | CASSLELAHLQETQYF
TRBD1 | 17 | TRBJ1-5 | - | TRBV28 | TGTGCCAGCAGTGCCTCTCCCGACAGGGGGAGCAATCAGCCCCAGCATTTT | CASSASPDRGSNQPQHF
TRBD1 | 13 | TRBJ1-3 | - | TRBV2 | TGTGCCGGAGGGACAGGCTTTGGAAACACCATATATTTT | CAGGTGFGNTIYF
- | 17 | TRBJ2-2 | - | TRBV28 | TGTGCCAGCACATCGTTTGGGGGGATAAAGGGCACCGGGGAGCTGTTTTTT | CASTSFGGIKGTGELFF
- | 15 | TRBJ1-4 | - | TRBV19 | TGTGCCAGTAGTTCAAGCCTGCAAAGTAATGAAAAACTGTTTTTT | CASSSSLQSNEKLFF
- | 15 | TRBJ1-4 | - | TRBV28 | TGTGCCAGCATCTCGGGGGTTAGGTTTAATGAAAAACTGTTTTTT | CASISGVRFNEKLFF
- | 15 | TRBJ1-4 | - | TRBV18 | TGTGCCAGCTCACCATCTCGGGGGCAGGACGAAAAACTGTTTTTT | CASSPSRGQDEKLFF
TRBD1 | 14 | TRBJ1-3 | once | TRBV2 | TGTGCCAGCAGGACAGGGGGCGCTGGAAACACCATATATTTT | CASRTGGAGNTIYF
- | 18 | TRBJ1-5 | - | TRBV7-8 | TGTGCCAGCAGCTTAAGGTGGGGGGGCGCGGGGGGCAATCAGCCCCAGCATTTT | CASSLRWGGAGGNQPQHF
- | 13 | TRBJ2-4 | - | TRBV11-3 | TGTGCCAGCAGCTTAGGGACTGGGGGCATTCAGTACTTC | CASSLGTGGIQYF
TRBD2 | 12 | TRBJ2-5 | - | TRBV29-1 | TGCAGCGTTGAAGAGGGGGGGGAGACCCAGTACTTC | CSVEEGGETQYF
- | 15 | TRBJ1-1 | once | TRBV21-1 | TGTGCCAGCAGCTCAAGAGGGGGAGCGAACACTGAAGCTTTCTTT | CASSSRGGANTEAFF
- | 14 | TRBJ2-3 | - | TRBV3-1/TRBV3-2 | TGTGCCAGCAGCGATATCAGGGGCACAGATACGCAGTATTTT | CASSDIRGTDTQYF
TRBD2 | 18 | TRBJ2-1 | - | TRBV7-3 | TGTGCCAGCAGCTTAAATCCCGGGGGGGCGACCACCGACAATGAGCAGTTCTTC | CASSLNPGGATTDNEQFF
- | 13 | TRBJ1-4 | - | TRBV5-1 | TGCGCCAGCAGCCACGGCGAGTTCGGTCGACTGTTTTTT | CASSHGEFGRLFF